The TCR beta chain under discussion was sequenced for a study of cytomegalovirus exposure and HLA in healthy donors. General observations from the study: Sequencing likely generated an artifact that appeared as a cluster of highly shared sequence variants.

60 Vbeta and 13 Jbeta primers were used in PCR. Produced via immunoSEQ multiplex PCR; TCRdb's table is partial and in-frame only. The table includes over 150,000 clones, about four fifths detected once. CDR3 length: 13 amino acids. In germline, CDR1 is MNHNS, CDR2 SASEGT. Trimming stripped 5 bases from V and 5 bases from J, with 11 bases between. Concerning this clone: Its antigen is not known.

The sequence was obtained from a boy under 10 years old in good health and CMV-seronegative. Source material: PBMCs. The J gene is TRBJ2-3, the V gene TRBV6-1, with D possibly being TRBD1 (5 bases). This chain's CDR3 is CASSWTRVDTQYF. CDR3 sequence (DNA): TGTGCCAGCAGTTGGACCAGGGTAGATACGCAGTATTTT.